This T cell receptor (beta chain) derives from a study of T cell responses to AZD1222 COVID-19 vaccine. Points from the study as a whole: Rises in breadth and depth of Spike-specific TCRs came after two AZD1222 doses. Repertoire sampling happened only post peak T cell response. As reported, nearly half of all spike-specific TCRs target variant regions that are unmutated.

Assay: immunoSEQ multiplex PCR; the TCRdb copy retains only in-frame clones and omits some. The sample lists about 130,000 clones, 92% occurring once. About this clone itself: What it binds is not known.

The germline gives CDR1 KGHSH, CDR2 LQKENI. With 0 bases removed from V and 4 bases from J, the gap between germline ends came to 13 bases. There are 15 residues in the CDR3. The chain recombines TRBV18 with TRBJ2-7; possible D gene TRBD2, 5 bases. The source of this sequence is an adult in good health. The sequences come from peripheral blood, collected on day 0 of AZD1222 vaccination. The CDR3 DNA is TGTGCCAGCTCACCACCTAGCGCCCTTGGGTACGAGCAGTACTTC. This encodes CASSPPSALGYEQYF.